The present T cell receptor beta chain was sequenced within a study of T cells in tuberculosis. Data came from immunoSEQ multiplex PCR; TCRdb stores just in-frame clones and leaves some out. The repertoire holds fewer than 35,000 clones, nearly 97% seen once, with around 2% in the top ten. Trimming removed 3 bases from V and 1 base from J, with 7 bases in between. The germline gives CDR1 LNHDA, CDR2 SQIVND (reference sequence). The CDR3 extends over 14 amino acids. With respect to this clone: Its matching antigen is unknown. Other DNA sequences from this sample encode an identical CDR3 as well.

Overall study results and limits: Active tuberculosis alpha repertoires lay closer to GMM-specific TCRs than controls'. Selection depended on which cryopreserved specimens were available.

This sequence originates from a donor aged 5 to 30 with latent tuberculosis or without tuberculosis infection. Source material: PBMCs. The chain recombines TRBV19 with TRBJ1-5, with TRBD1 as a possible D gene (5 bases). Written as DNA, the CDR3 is TGTGCCAGTAGTATCGGACAAAGCAATCAGCCCCAGCATTTT. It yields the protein CASSIGQSNQPQHF.